The 8 T cell receptor beta chains presented below share a single source sample, sequenced in a study of blood T cell repertoires in COVID-19. Clones were read by immunoSEQ multiplex PCR, and TCRdb kept only the in-frame ones, dropping some. This sample has 300,000 to 400,000 clones, with 90% found just once. Sequencing was done on a sample of PBMCs or T cells enriched from blood (not recorded which). The receptors originated from a woman aged 25 to 45 who had been exposed to COVID-19.

The rearrangement links TRBV7-8 to TRBJ2-7; 9 bases are a match to TRBD1. V gave up 0 bases and J gave up 2 bases; unmatched junction bases: 5. The CDR3 runs 16 residues. CDR1 and CDR2 from the germline V gene are SGHVS and FQNEAQ. This chain's CDR3 is CASSLAGTGIAYEQYF. Here the CDR3 DNA reads TGTGCCAGCAGCTTAGCCGGGACAGGGATCGCCTACGAGCAGTACTTC.

The CDR3 is CSATTGGFSEAFF. CDR3 in DNA: TGCAGCGCTACGACAGGGGGCTTTTCTGAAGCTTTCTTT. The chain joins TRBV29-1 to TRBJ1-1; TRBD1 matches at 10 bases. Germline CDR1 SQVTM, CDR2 ANQGSEA. Trimming cost V 7 bases and J 6 bases; bases outside gene matches: 8. CDR3 length equals 13 residues.

The V and J genes are TRBV7-9 and TRBJ1-4; D might be TRBD1 (5 bases). The V gene's germline CDR1 is SEHNR and CDR2 FQNEAQ (reference sequence). The CDR3 sequence is 13 residues long. V lost 7 bases to trimming and J lost 12 bases, with 18 bases between them. The CDR3 nucleotides are TGTGCCAGCACGCCGCCGAATGCGGGGGAACTGTTTTTT. Translating gives CASTPPNAGELFF.

This clone was seen once. This rearrangement joins TRBV7-9 to TRBJ1-2; 9 nucleotides align to TRBD1. Germline trimming cut 1 base from V and 2 bases from J; bases unmatched to any gene: 2. This CDR3 spans 15 amino acids. Germline V gives CDR1 SEHNR, CDR2 FQNEAQ (reference sequence). This chain's CDR3 is CASSLVGTGNYGYTF. The CDR3 DNA sequence: TGTGCCAGCAGCTTAGTAGGGACAGGGAACTATGGCTACACCTTC. The full variable domain, with the rest looked up from reference TRBV7-9 and TRBJ1-2, is DTGVSQNPRHKITKRGQNVTFRCDPISEHNRLYWYRQTLGQGPEFLTYFQNEAQLEKSRLLSDRFSAERPKGSFSTLEIQRTEQGDSAMYLCASSLVGTGNYGYTFGSGTRLTVV.

V usage is TRBV7-2 and J usage is TRBJ1-2; TRBD1 agrees at 7 bases. The germline V gene encodes CDR1 SGHTA and CDR2 FQGNSA. The CDR3 loop spans 14 amino acids. Trimming cost V 6 bases and J 6 bases; bases outside gene matches: 10. Written as DNA, the CDR3 is TGTGCCAGCAGGGCGACAGGGATGATACATGGCTACACCTTC. Amino acid sequence: CASRATGMIHGYTF. Drawing the rest from reference TRBV7-2 and TRBJ1-2, the complete variable domain is GAGVSQSPSNKVTEKGKDVELRCDPISGHTALYWYRQSLGQGLEFLIYFQGNSAPDKSGLPSDRFSAERTGGSVSTLTIQRTQQEDSAVYLCASRATGMIHGYTFGSGTRLTVV.

The rearrangement links TRBV4-1 to TRBJ2-7; D not resolved. This CDR3 region has 16 residues. Germline assignment: CDR1 MGHRA and CDR2 YSYEKL. Trimming cost V 0 bases and J 3 bases, with 15 bases left between them. CDR3 nucleotides: TGCGCCAGCAGCCAAGAGTTCGTCGACACGTTCTACGAGCAGTACTTC. Translation: CASSQEFVDTFYEQYF.

The chain uses TRBV29-1 and TRBJ1-2, with a weak D call TRBD1 (5 bases). V was pared by 4 bases and J by 6 bases, with 15 bases between. The CDR3 extends over 13 amino acids. CDR1 is SQVTM and CDR2 is ANQGSEA in the germline V gene. The CDR3 DNA follows: TGCAGCGTTGGGGGCAGGGCCCGCCATGGCTACACCTTC. Amino acids: CSVGGRARHGYTF.

The chain carries TRBV19 and TRBJ1-1; the D gene is possibly TRBD1 (5 bases). The ends were cut back, 6 bases at V and 1 base at J, with 9 bases in the middle. The germline V gene encodes CDR1 LNHDA and CDR2 SQIVND (reference sequence). This CDR3 contains 13 residues. The CDR3 DNA sequence: TGTGCCAGTAGCCAGGGTTCGAACACTGAAGCTTTCTTT. Translation gives CASSQGSNTEAFF.